Sequencing of this T cell receptor beta chain was carried out in a study of Tregs in tolerant kidney transplant recipients. CD4+CD25+CD127- Tregs, CD4+CD25- non-Tregs, CD4 and CD8 cells were sorted. TCRdb's table, derived via immunoSEQ multiplex PCR, lists solely in-frame clones and lacks some. Here the sample spans 90,000 or so clones, 90% to 95% being singletons. CDR3 length: 16 amino acids. V shed 5 bases and J 2 bases; nucleotides not matched to a gene: 10. Looked up from germline, CDR1 is LNHDA and CDR2 is SQIVND (reference sequence). The sample consisted of CD8+ T cells from blood. This clonotype originated in a human donor in good health. The rearrangement joins TRBV19 to TRBJ2-3, with 7 bases fitting TRBD1. Written as DNA, the CDR3 is TGTGCCAGTAGTCTGGGGGCCACAGGGGACACAGATACGCAGTATTTT. Protein sequence: CASSLGATGDTDTQYF.